The 11 T cell receptor beta chains below were found in one sample sequenced in a study of PD-1 blockade in classical Hodgkin lymphoma. The time point is: cycle 4 day 1 (C4D1), after five to seven weeks of nivolumab. No patient escaped relapse after autologous stem cell transplantation, and brentuximab vedotin exposure varied. The method was immunoSEQ multiplex PCR; TCRdb's version includes in-frame clones alone and lacks a portion of them. The sample lists more than 40,000 clones, 65% to 70% occurring once. Sequences were derived from peripheral blood mononuclear cells (PBMCs), sampled before the fourth cycle of nivolumab. The receptors derive from a human donor with classical Hodgkin lymphoma.

In the case of this clone: This specimen includes other DNA sequences encoding the same CDR3. The chain uses TRBV27 and TRBJ2-1; D possibly corresponds to TRBD1 (6 bases). The V gene lost 3 bases and the J gene lost 4 bases, with 7 bases spanning the gap. The CDR3 consists of 13 residues. In germline, CDR1 is MNHEY, CDR2 SMNVEV (reference sequence). The CDR3 sequence: CASSLDSYNEQFF. CDR3 DNA: TGTGCCAGCAGTTTGGACAGTTACAATGAGCAGTTCTTC.

The chain carries TRBV19 and TRBJ1-4; D might be TRBD1 (6 bases). V lost 5 bases and J 5 bases, leaving 15 bases between the germline ends. The CDR3 is made up of 15 amino acids. CDR1 LNHDA and CDR2 SQIVND come from the germline V gene (reference sequence). This CDR3 reads CASSFRQVLNEKLFF. CDR3 bases: TGTGCCAGTAGTTTTCGACAGGTGCTGAATGAAAAACTGTTTTTT.

The chain recombines TRBV19 with TRBJ1-1; D gene ambiguous. CDR1 LNHDA and CDR2 SQIVND come from the germline V gene (reference sequence). V lost 3 bases to trimming and J lost 7 bases, with 12 bases between them. The CDR3 totals 13 residues. The chain's CDR3 is CASSMIVGGEAFF. As DNA, the CDR3 is TGTGCCAGTAGTATGATCGTCGGAGGTGAAGCTTTCTTT.

On this clone itself: This sample also contains other DNA sequences that code for the same CDR3. CDR3: CASSLGGTGELFF. The CDR3, as DNA: TGTGCCAGCAGCTTGGGTGGTACCGGGGAGCTGTTTTTT. V and J are TRBV7-9 and TRBJ2-2; no definite D call. Germline-derived CDR1 and CDR2 are SEHNR and FQNEAQ (reference sequence). The CDR3 loop spans 13 amino acids. Trimming left V 3 bases short and J 5 bases short, with 7 bases between.

Concerning this clone: Other DNA sequences in the same sample also yield this CDR3. The chain links TRBV4-2 to TRBJ2-2; D gene unclear. The CDR3 runs to 12 residues. Trimming took off 3 bases at V and 4 bases at J, with 3 bases between the two ends. Per germline, CDR1 LGHNA and CDR2 YNFKEQ. CDR3 region: CASSQVTGELFF. The CDR3 nucleotides are TGTGCCAGCAGCCAGGTCACCGGGGAGCTGTTTTTT.

The genes are TRBV28 and TRBJ1-2; D uncertain. Germline V gives CDR1 MDHEN, CDR2 SYDVKM. CDR3 length: 12 residues. V lost 2 bases to trimming and J lost 7 bases, with 8 bases between them. This chain's CDR3 is CASSLLYRGYTF. The CDR3 bases are TGTGCCAGCAGTTTACTCTACCGTGGCTACACCTTC.

The rearrangement uses TRBV27 and TRBJ1-1; D perhaps matches TRBD1 (5 bases). The CDR3 extends over 13 amino acids. Germline CDR1 and CDR2: MNHEY and SMNVEV (reference sequence). V was pared by 10 bases and J by 0 bases, with 12 bases between. This chain's CDR3 is CATWGNLNTEAFF. The CDR3, as DNA: TGTGCCACATGGGGGAACTTGAACACTGAAGCTTTCTTT.

V is TRBV2 and J is TRBJ1-1; D ambiguous. This CDR3 region has 15 residues. Per germline, CDR1 SNHLY and CDR2 FYNNEI. With 11 bases removed from V and 2 bases from J, the gap between germline ends came to 21 bases. The CDR3 sequence is CASPRLRSINTEAFF. For the CDR3, the DNA is TGTGCCTCCCCGAGGCTTCGCTCAATTAACACTGAAGCTTTCTTT.

The rearrangement uses TRBV7-6 and TRBJ1-4; 8 bases match TRBD1. This CDR3 region has 13 residues. Trimming took 5 bases from V and 10 from J; bases not matched to a gene: 6. Germline CDR1 and CDR2: SGHVS and FNYEAQ. The CDR3 coding sequence is TGTGCCAGCAGCGACCGGACAGGGCTAAAACTGTTTTTT. Protein sequence: CASSDRTGLKLFF. The variable domain in full, completed from reference TRBV7-6 and TRBJ1-4, reads GAGVSQSPRYKVTKRGQDVALRCDPISGHVSLYWYRQALGQGPEFLTYFNYEAQQDKSGLPNDRFSAERPEGSISTLTIQRTEQRDSAMYRCASSDRTGLKLFFGSGTQLSVL.

The chain links TRBV6-1 to TRBJ1-5; D ambiguous. Germline V gene sequence: CDR1 MNHNS, CDR2 SASEGT. Trimming cost V 2 bases and J 5 bases, with 7 bases left between them. The CDR3 sequence is 13 residues long. The CDR3 region is CASSETGDQPQHF. The CDR3 DNA reads as TGTGCCAGCAGTGAAACTGGGGATCAGCCCCAGCATTTT.

This clone was picked up a small number of times. The chain has TRBV30 and TRBJ2-7; D possibly uses TRBD1 or TRBD2 (6 bases each). Germline V gene lookup returns CDR1 GTSNPN and CDR2 SVGIG (reference sequence). There are 14 residues in the CDR3. V was clipped by 0 bases and J by 6 bases, with 15 bases between them. CDR3 sequence: CAWSVATGGFEQYF. In DNA form, the CDR3 reads TGTGCCTGGAGTGTAGCAACCGGGGGCTTCGAGCAGTACTTC.